This TCR beta chain is drawn from a study of blood T cell repertoires in COVID-19 (dated by TCRdb to about 2020). General notes on the study: Samples covering the acute and convalescent phases of COVID-19 were provided by collaborators in the United States, Italy and Spain. The material from the prospective study consisted of cDNA or gDNA derived from T cells, B-cell-depleted T cells, or PBMCs. A de-identified subject ID, COVID-19 status, age in years and sex were almost always included in the sample metadata. The samples were drawn from the first 160 participants of the ongoing ImmuneRACE study and from under 1,500 subjects provided by 6 global collaborators. The repertoires were released in a freely available public database meant as a resource for research on the immune response to SARS-CoV-2. Where available, HLA class I and class II types were taken from metadata supplied by the sample provider and were not determined by assay-based typing. The dataset comprised deeply sampled blood TCRbeta repertoires from subjects exposed to, actively infected with, or recovered from COVID-19.

The immunoSEQ Assay, a bias-controlled multiplex PCR, was used to amplify TCRbeta CDR3 regions from genomic DNA. The study's own analysis went as follows. Nucleated cell counts per sample were estimated from amplification of reference gene primers within the assay. Sequence reads were collapsed and filtered to measure the absolute abundance of every unique TCRbeta CDR3 rearrangement. Productive Simpson clonality was computed per sample as the square root of Simpson's diversity index over productive rearrangements. TCRdb limited this immuneACCESS table to in-frame rearrangements with V and J called. A share of clones is missing; checked studies link under half to unresolved V genes, and the rest is unexplained. The DNA gave D and trimming, while V, J and clone size come from that table. The sample table records hundreds of thousands of clones; roughly nine tenths of these occur just once. The top ten clones comprise less than 3.5% of the sample.

One collaborating source in Seattle enrolled patients while the patients were actively infected and followed the patients over time throughout the course of disease. Collaborating institutions collected whole blood in K2EDTA tubes following their own protocols. For TCRbeta analysis, collaborator samples were shipped as frozen whole blood, as isolated PBMCs, or as DNA extracted from either sample type. This clone was observed a single time. No cognate antigen has been identified for it. The sample holds no much larger clone one base away, and base qualities are not on file. The investigation overall reported the following: Clinical and demographic metadata were provided uncurated, with the amount varying by source and participant.

The TCR originated in a woman under 40 with COVID-19, enrolled during active disease. Sequencing was performed on peripheral blood.

The CDR3 region has the sequence CASSLGGTDYEQYV. The sequence in DNA is TGTGCCAGCAGCTTGGGAGGGACAGACTACGAGCAGTACGTC. The V and J genes are TRBV5-5 and TRBJ2-7; 7 bases in the junction line up with TRBD1. Including cysteine and valine, the CDR3 has 14 amino acids. Kept here is only the CDR3 DNA, which spans 42 bases and is read in frame from base 1. For this chain, trimming is 0 bases at the V end and 3 bases at the J end, and the number of junction bases without a gene match is 3. The CDR1 and CDR2 encoded by the germline V gene (reference sequence) are SGHKS and YYEKEE.